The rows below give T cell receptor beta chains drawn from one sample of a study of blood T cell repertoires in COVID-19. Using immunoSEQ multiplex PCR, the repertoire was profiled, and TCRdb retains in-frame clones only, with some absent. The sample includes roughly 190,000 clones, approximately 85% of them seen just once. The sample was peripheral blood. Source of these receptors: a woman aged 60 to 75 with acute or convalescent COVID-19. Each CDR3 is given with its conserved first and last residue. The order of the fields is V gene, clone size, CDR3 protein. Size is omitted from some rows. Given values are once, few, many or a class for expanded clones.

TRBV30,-,CAWSPGGAGQYGYTF
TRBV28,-,CASNRNRANTEAFF
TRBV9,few,CASSPSLGRDTEAFF
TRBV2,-,CASSTGGRGLSPLHF
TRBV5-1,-,CASSFGREVYNEQFF
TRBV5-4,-,CASSFTGVDSPLHF
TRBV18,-,CASSPRSALYNEQFF
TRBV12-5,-,CASSYPSGLAATDTQYF
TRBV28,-,CASQTTVPKYGYTF
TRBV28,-,CASSSPGLAGGTDTQYF
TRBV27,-,CASKLSATYNEQFF
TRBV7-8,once,CASSSNLAGLSYEQYF
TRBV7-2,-,CASSREWDFNYEQYF
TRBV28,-,CASIEAGTGIYGYTF
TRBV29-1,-,CSVPGQPSVGPYEQYF
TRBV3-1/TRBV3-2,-,CASSQGPAETGKFF
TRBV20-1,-,CSASNRVNYGYTF
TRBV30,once,CASTGGGNTEAFF
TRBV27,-,CASSLGSVADTQYF
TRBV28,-,CASRARGSRGFGNTIYF
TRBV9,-,CASSVVGRYYGYTF
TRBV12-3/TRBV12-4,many,CASSRGQFGQYF
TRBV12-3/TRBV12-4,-,CASSPEGVVGYTF
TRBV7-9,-,CASGHTVSAEAFF
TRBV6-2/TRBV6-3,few,CASSWGGYEQYF
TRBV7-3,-,CASSRGLQGETDTQYF
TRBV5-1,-,CASQGNYGYTF
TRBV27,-,CASSLIGTGEKLFF
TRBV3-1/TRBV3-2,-,CASSQGTGGAFF
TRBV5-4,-,CASSHTDRVHGYTF
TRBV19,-,CASSIDLRDRGNRGQYF